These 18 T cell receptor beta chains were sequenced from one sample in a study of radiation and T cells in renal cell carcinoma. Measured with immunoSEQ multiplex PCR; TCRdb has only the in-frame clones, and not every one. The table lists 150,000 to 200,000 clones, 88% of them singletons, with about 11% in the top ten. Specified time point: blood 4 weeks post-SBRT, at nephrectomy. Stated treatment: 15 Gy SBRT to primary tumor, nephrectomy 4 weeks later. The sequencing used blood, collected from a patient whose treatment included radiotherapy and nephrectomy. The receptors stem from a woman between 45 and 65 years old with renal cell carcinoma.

The DNA for the CDR3 is TGTGCCAGCAGTTTACAGGGTCGACGTGAAAAACTGTTTTTT. It codes for CASSLQGRREKLFF. The chain uses TRBV6-6 and TRBJ1-4; a possible D gene is TRBD1 (6 bases). The CDR3 contains 14 residues. V was clipped by 4 bases and J by 7 bases, with 13 bases between them. Germline CDR1 MNHNY, CDR2 SVGAGI (reference sequence).

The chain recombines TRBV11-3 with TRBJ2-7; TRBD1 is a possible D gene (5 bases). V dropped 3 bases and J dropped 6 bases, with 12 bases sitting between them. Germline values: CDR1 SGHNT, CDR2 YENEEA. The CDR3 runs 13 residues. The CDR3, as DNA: TGTGCCAGCAGCTTCGGACATCTTGGCGAGCAGTACTTC. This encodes CASSFGHLGEQYF.

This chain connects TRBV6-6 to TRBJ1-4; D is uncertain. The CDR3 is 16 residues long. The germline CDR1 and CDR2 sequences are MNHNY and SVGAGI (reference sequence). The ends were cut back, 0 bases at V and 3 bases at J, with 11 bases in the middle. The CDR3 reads CASSYSKGGANEKLFF. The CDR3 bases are TGTGCCAGCAGTTACTCGAAGGGCGGCGCTAATGAAAAACTGTTTTTT.

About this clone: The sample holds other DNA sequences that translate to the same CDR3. The DNA for the CDR3 is TGTGCCAGCTCACCCGGACAGGGCGGCCAGCCCCAGCATTTT. It encodes CASSPGQGGQPQHF. V is TRBV18 and J is TRBJ1-5; 8 bases align to TRBD1. The germline V gene encodes CDR1 KGHSH and CDR2 LQKENI. Unmatched junction bases numbered 5, after V lost 3 bases and J lost 7 bases. The CDR3 is 14 residues long.

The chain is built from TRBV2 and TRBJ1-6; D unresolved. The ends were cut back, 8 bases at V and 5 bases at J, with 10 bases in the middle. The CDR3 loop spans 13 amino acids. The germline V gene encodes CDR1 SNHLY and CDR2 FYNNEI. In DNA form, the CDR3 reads TGTGCCAGCCTAACAAATAATAATTCACCCCTCCACTTT. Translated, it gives CASLTNNNSPLHF.

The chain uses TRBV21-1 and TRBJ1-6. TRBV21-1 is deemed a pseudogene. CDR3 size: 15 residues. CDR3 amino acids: CASSKGEQEDSPLHF. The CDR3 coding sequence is TGTGCCAGCAGCAAAGGGGAACAGGAGGATTCACCCCTCCACTTT.

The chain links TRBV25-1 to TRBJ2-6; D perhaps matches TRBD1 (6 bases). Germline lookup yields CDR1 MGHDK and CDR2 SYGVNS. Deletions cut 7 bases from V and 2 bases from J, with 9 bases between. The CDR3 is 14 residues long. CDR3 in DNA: TGTGCCAGCACACAGGGAGCTGGGGCCAACGTCCTGACTTTC. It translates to CASTQGAGANVLTF.

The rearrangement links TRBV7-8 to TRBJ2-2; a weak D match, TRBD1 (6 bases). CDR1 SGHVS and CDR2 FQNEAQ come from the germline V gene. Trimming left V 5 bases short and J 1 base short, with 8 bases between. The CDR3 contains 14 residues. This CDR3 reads CASSRTENTGELFF. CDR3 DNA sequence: TGTGCCAGCAGCCGGACAGAGAACACCGGGGAGCTGTTTTTT.

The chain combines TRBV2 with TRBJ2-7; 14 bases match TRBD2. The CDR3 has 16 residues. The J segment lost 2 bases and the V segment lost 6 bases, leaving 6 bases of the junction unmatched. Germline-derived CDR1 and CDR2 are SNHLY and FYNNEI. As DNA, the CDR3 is TGTGCCAGCAGGGGACTAGCGGGGGCCCTTACCTACGAGCAGTACTTC. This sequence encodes CASRGLAGALTYEQYF.

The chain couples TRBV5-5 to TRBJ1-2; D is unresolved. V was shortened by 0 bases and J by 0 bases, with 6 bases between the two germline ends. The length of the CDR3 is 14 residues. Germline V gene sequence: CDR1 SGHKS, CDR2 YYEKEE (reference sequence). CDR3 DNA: TGTGCCAGCAGCTTGGCCTTTGCTAACTATGGCTACACCTTC. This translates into CASSLAFANYGYTF.

DNA for the CDR3: TGTGCCAGCATAGGCAGCCTCTATGGCTACACCTTC. The encoded protein is CASIGSLYGYTF. This rearrangement joins TRBV6-1 to TRBJ1-2, with D unclear. With 7 bases removed from V and 4 bases from J, the gap between germline ends came to 10 bases. CDR1 MNHNS and CDR2 SASEGT come from the germline V gene. The CDR3 is 12 amino acids.

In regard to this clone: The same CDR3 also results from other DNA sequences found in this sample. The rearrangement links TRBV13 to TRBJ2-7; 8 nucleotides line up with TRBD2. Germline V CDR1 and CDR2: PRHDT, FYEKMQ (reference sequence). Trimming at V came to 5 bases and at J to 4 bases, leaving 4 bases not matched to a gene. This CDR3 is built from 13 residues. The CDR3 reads CASSHLAGYEQYF. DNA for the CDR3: TGTGCCAGCAGCCATCTAGCGGGTTACGAGCAGTACTTC. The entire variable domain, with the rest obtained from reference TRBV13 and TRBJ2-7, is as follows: AAGVIQSPRHLIKEKRETATLKCYPIPRHDTVYWYQQGPGQDPQFLISFYEKMQSDKGSIPDRFSAQQFSDYHSELNMSSLELGDSALYFCASSHLAGYEQYFGPGTRLTVT.

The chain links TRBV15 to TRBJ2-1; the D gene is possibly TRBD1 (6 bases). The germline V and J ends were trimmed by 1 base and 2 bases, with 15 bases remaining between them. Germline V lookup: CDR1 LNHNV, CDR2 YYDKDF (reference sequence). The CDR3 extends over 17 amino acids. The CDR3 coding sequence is TGTGCCACCAGCAGAGTAGGGGGACCCAGCCCCTACAATGAGCAGTTCTTC. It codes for CATSRVGGPSPYNEQFF.

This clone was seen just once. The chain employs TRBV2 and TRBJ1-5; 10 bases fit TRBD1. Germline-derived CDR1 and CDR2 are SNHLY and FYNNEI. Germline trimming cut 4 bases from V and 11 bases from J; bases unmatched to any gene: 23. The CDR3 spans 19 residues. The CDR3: CASSVQPGQGPKIPQAQHF. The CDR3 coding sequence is TGTGCCAGCAGTGTACAACCGGGACAGGGGCCTAAGATCCCCCAGGCCCAGCATTTT.

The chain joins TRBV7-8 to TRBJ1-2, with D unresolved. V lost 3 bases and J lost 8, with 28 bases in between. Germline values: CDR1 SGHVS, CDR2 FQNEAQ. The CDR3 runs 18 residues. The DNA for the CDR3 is TGTGCCAGCAGCTTCCCGAAGTCGCGGGAAACCGAACCGACGGGCTACACCTTC. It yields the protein CASSFPKSRETEPTGYTF.

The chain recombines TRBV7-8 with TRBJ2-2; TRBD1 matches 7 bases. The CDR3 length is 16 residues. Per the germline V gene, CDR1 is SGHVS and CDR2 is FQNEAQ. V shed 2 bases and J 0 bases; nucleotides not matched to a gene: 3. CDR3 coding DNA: TGTGCCAGCAGCTTACAGGGGGATTCGAACACCGGGGAGCTGTTTTTT. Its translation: CASSLQGDSNTGELFF. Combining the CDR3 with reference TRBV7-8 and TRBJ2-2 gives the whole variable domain GAGVSQSPRYKVAKRGQDVALRCDPISGHVSLFWYQQALGQGPEFLTYFQNEAQLDKSGLPSDRFFAERPEGSVSTLKIQRTQQEDSAVYLCASSLQGDSNTGELFFGEGSRLTVL.

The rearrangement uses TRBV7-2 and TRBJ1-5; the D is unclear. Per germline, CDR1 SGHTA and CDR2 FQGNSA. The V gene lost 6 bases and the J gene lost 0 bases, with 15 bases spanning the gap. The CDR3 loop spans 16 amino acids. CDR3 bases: TGTGCCAGCAGTCCTCGGGAGGGCTATAGCAATCAGCCCCAGCATTTT. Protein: CASSPREGYSNQPQHF.

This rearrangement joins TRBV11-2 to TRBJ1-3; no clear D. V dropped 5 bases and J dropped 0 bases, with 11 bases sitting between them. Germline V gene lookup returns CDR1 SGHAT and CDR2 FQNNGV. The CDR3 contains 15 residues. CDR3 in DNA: TGTGCCAGCAGCCCCCGGGCGGACTCTGGAAACACCATATATTTT. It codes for CASSPRADSGNTIYF. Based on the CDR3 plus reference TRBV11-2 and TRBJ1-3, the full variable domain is EAGVAQSPRYKIIEKRQSVAFWCNPISGHATLYWYQQILGQGPKLLIQFQNNGVVDDSQLPKDRFSAERLKGVDSTLKIQPAKLEDSAVYLCASSPRADSGNTIYFGEGSWLTVV.